This TCR beta chain was recorded in a study of OX40 agonist ivuxolimab in advanced cancers. Study-wide background: One hepatocellular carcinoma and two cutaneous melanoma patients partially responded.

Whole-study results and caveats: Relative to CD4+ cells, CD8+ T cells on average had more expanded clones. At doses 0.1 to 3.0 mg/kg, CD4+ and CD8+ clones expanded.

Data came from immunoSEQ multiplex PCR; TCRdb stores just in-frame clones and leaves some out. Here the sample spans about 71,000 clones, roughly 86% being singletons. In the case of this clone: The target antigen is unknown.

V gave up 5 bases and J gave up 4 bases, with 14 bases separating them. Germline V CDR1 and CDR2: MNHNY, SVGAGI (reference sequence). CDR3 length: 14 residues. Systemic immunosuppression or a history of autoimmune disease excluded patients. This TCR derives from an adult with an advanced solid tumor such as melanoma, head and neck, liver or kidney cancer. The chain combines TRBV6-6 with TRBJ1-1; tentative D call: TRBD1 (5 bases). The source was CD4+ or CD8+ T cells sorted from blood, collected in a trial of the OX40 agonist ivuxolimab. CDR3 loop: CASSRSGDGTEAFF. The DNA for the CDR3 is TGTGCCAGCAGTCGATCGGGGGATGGCACTGAAGCTTTCTTT.